These 29 T cell receptor beta chains were sequenced from one sample in a study of T cells in Graves' hyperthyroidism and ophthalmopathy. Amplified TCR beta CDR3 regions derived from RNA transcripts. Researchers ran a first-round RT-PCR on the TCR CDR3 using the HTBI primer set. One entry per CDR3 protein results from TCRdb running MiXCR on the multiplex PCR reads. The table lists roughly 330,000 distinct CDR3 sequences, over 15% of them singletons. What was sequenced was blood. These receptors were obtained from a man aged 30 to 39 with Graves' hyperthyroidism.

This clonotype was counted ten times or more. V is TRBV28 and J is TRBJ1-2, with unresolved D. V lost 6 bases, J lost 5 bases, and 13 bases lay in between. This CDR3 is built from 13 residues. The V gene's germline CDR1 is MDHEN and CDR2 SYDVKM. CDR3 nucleotide sequence: TGTGCCAGCAGCTATACTACAGCGTATGGCTACACCTTC. Protein sequence: CASSYTTAYGYTF.

This clonotype was seen ten or more times. The V gene is TRBV5-1, the J gene TRBJ2-3; possibly TRBD2 for D (6 bases). The CDR3 has 14 amino acids. V gave up 2 bases and J gave up 3 bases, with 10 bases separating them. Germline CDR1 is SGHRS and CDR2 is YFSETQ. Here the CDR3 reads CASSFAAGTDTQYF. The CDR3 DNA reads TGCGCCAGCAGCTTCGCTGCGGGAACAGATACGCAGTATTTT. The whole variable domain, filled in from reference TRBV5-1 and TRBJ2-3, reads KAGVTQTPRYLIKTRGQQVTLSCSPISGHRSVSWYQQTPGQGLQFLFEYFSETQRNKGNFPGRFSGRQFSNSRSEMNVSTLELGDSALYLCASSFAAGTDTQYFGPGTRLTVL.

The sample holds many counts of this clonotype. V is TRBV28 and J is TRBJ2-7, with D tentatively TRBD2 (5 bases). Germline CDR1 is MDHEN and CDR2 is SYDVKM. The V end lost 7 bases, the J end lost 2 bases, and 15 bases lay between the germline ends. The length of the CDR3 is 14 residues. DNA for the CDR3: TGTGCCAGCATCTCGAGCGGTAATACCTACGAGCAGTACTTC. Amino acids: CASISSGNTYEQYF.

This clonotype was detected many times. V and J are TRBV28 and TRBJ1-2, with no clear D. V lost 7 bases, J lost 5 bases, and 17 bases lay in between. This CDR3 is 14 amino acids long. Germline V gene data show CDR1 as MDHEN and CDR2 as SYDVKM. CDR3 amino acids: CASIPQRAPYGYTF. The CDR3 DNA sequence: TGTGCCAGCATTCCGCAGCGGGCACCTTATGGCTACACCTTC.

This clonotype was observed at least ten times. The V gene is TRBV6-1, the J gene TRBJ2-1; D gene ambiguous. There are 13 residues in the CDR3. Germline V lookup: CDR1 MNHNS, CDR2 SASEGT. V lost 3 bases and J 5 bases, leaving 8 bases between the germline ends. CDR3 region: CASSDSMDNEQFF. CDR3 bases: TGTGCCAGCAGTGATTCGATGGACAATGAGCAGTTCTTC.

The V call is TRBV7-9, the J call TRBJ1-2; D ambiguous. Trimming shortened V by 5 bases and J by 5 bases, and 9 bases separated the two germline ends. The CDR3 is 12 residues long. Germline CDR1 SEHNR, CDR2 FQNEAQ (reference sequence). The DNA of the CDR3 is TGTGCCAGCAGCCGACACCAGTATGGCTACACCTTC. This codes for CASSRHQYGYTF.

This clonotype was observed a handful of times. The chain employs TRBV20-1 and TRBJ2-2; D possibly corresponds to TRBD1 (5 bases). Trimming left V 1 base short and J 3 bases short, with 12 bases between. Germline CDR1 DFQATT, CDR2 SNEGSKA (reference sequence). The length of the CDR3 is 15 residues. The CDR3 region is CSARGGDLYTGELFF. The CDR3 nucleotides read TGCAGTGCTAGAGGGGGCGACTTGTACACCGGGGAGCTGTTTTTT.

This clonotype was observed at least ten times. This may stem from a read error, because a much larger clone lies one nucleotide away. The V call is TRBV27, the J call TRBJ1-2, with 8 bases fitting TRBD1. This CDR3 spans 13 amino acids. With 4 bases clipped from V and 6 bases from J, the junction kept 4 bases outside the gene matches. From germline, CDR1 is MNHEY and CDR2 SMNVEV (reference sequence). The CDR3 coding sequence is TGTGCCAGCAGTTCCTCGACAGGGGATGGCTACACCTTC. It specifies CASSSSTGDGYTF.

In this sample, this clonotype turned up many times. The CDR3 reads CASSLDPQRLTAGELFF. The DNA for the CDR3 is TGCGCCAGCAGCTTGGACCCCCAGAGATTGACGGCCGGGGAGCTGTTTTTT. The chain uses TRBV5-1 and TRBJ2-2; no firm D call. Looked up from germline, CDR1 is SGHRS and CDR2 is YFSETQ. CDR3 size: 17 residues. V was cut by 0 bases and J by 6 bases, with 18 bases left in between.

This clonotype has ten or more counts. At one boundary the junction diverges from the germline segment, which might be a read error. The genes are TRBV2 and TRBJ2-1, with 7 bases lining up with TRBD2. The CDR3 is made up of 14 amino acids. Germline values: CDR1 SNHLY, CDR2 FYNNEI. DNA for the CDR3: TGTGCCAGCAGGGAAGGACTAGTAACATCGGTATCGTTCTTC. It codes for CASREGLVTSVSFF.

The chain joins TRBV5-6 to TRBJ2-7; TRBD1 aligns across 12 bases. This CDR3 region has 17 residues. The V gene's germline CDR1 is SGHDT and CDR2 YYEEEE. J gave up 0 bases and V 9 bases, and 13 bases lay outside the gene matches. The CDR3 region is CATVGQGASSDSYEQYF. The CDR3 coding sequence is TGTGCCACCGTGGGACAGGGGGCGTCAAGCGACTCCTACGAGCAGTACTTC.

The sample holds a few counts of this clonotype. The chain joins TRBV9 to TRBJ2-2; no clear D. V lost 0 bases and J lost 4, with 7 bases in between. CDR3 length: 14 amino acids. Germline lookup yields CDR1 SGDLS and CDR2 YYNGEE. The CDR3 is CASSVVAATGELFF. The CDR3, as DNA: TGTGCCAGCAGCGTAGTAGCCGCCACCGGGGAGCTGTTTTTT. Combining the CDR3 with reference TRBV9 and TRBJ2-2 gives the whole variable domain DSGVTQTPKHLITATGQRVTLRCSPRSGDLSVYWYQQSLDQGLQFLIQYYNGEERAKGNILERFSAQQFPDLHSELNLSSLELGDSALYFCASSVVAATGELFFGEGSRLTVL.

This clonotype has a handful of counts. The chain employs TRBV29-1 and TRBJ1-2; 8 nucleotides line up with TRBD1. The V segment lost 6 bases and the J segment 4 bases; nucleotides outside the gene matches: 4. The CDR3 loop spans 12 amino acids. CDR1 is SQVTM, CDR2 ANQGSEA, per germline. CDR3 in DNA: TGCAGCGTAAGGGGACAGGCCTATGGCTACACCTTC. It translates to CSVRGQAYGYTF.

CDR3 DNA sequence: TGTGCCAGCAGAGATCTAGCATTTCGCTCCTACGAGCAGTACTTC. The encoded protein is CASRDLAFRSYEQYF. The gene calls are TRBV6-1 and TRBJ2-7; tentatively, D is TRBD2 (5 bases). This CDR3 spans 15 amino acids. The germline V and J ends were trimmed by 6 bases and 0 bases, with 15 bases remaining between them. CDR1 MNHNS and CDR2 SASEGT come from the germline V gene.

This clonotype has more than one count but fewer than ten. Mismatch with germline at one junction end may stem from a read error. This sequence joins TRBV11-2 and TRBJ2-2, with D perhaps matching TRBD2 (5 bases). This CDR3 is 15 amino acids long. Germline V gene sequence: CDR1 SGHAT, CDR2 FQNNGV. CDR3 amino acids: CASSSTYENTGELVF. As DNA, the CDR3 is TGTGCCAGCAGCTCCACTTACGAGAACACCGGGGAGCTGGTTTTT.

This clonotype was found many times. This chain links TRBV28 with TRBJ2-7; 9 nucleotides match TRBD1. This CDR3 is built from 13 residues. V trimming: 8 bases; J trimming: 4 bases; junction bases outside the gene matches: 6. Germline CDR1 is MDHEN and CDR2 is SYDVKM. CDR3 nucleotides: TGTGCCAGCGGTGACAGGGGGAAGTACGAGCAGTACTTC. This sequence encodes CASGDRGKYEQYF. The full variable domain, with the rest looked up from reference TRBV28 and TRBJ2-7, is DVKVTQSSRYLVKRTGEKVFLECVQDMDHENMFWYRQDPGLGLRLIYFSYDVKMKEKGDIPEGYSVSREKKERFSLILESASTNQTSMYLCASGDRGKYEQYFGPGTRLTVT.

This clonotype was seen ten or more times. This chain connects TRBV27 to TRBJ2-5; TRBD1 might be the D (5 bases). The V end lost 4 bases, the J end lost 1 base, and 13 bases lay between the germline ends. The CDR3 totals 15 residues. Germline V lookup: CDR1 MNHEY, CDR2 SMNVEV (reference sequence). CDR3 amino acids: CASSWGRGSQETQYF. The CDR3, as DNA: TGTGCCAGCAGTTGGGGCCGAGGTTCCCAAGAGACCCAGTACTTC.

The table lists this clonotype with a few counts. The chain couples TRBV12-5 to TRBJ1-1; D is unresolved. Trimming cost V 2 bases and J 0 bases, with 4 bases left between them. CDR3 length equals 13 residues. Per the germline V gene, CDR1 is LGHNT and CDR2 is FRNRAP. In nucleotides, the CDR3 is TGTGCTAGTGGTTTGTCAGTGAACACTGAAGCTTTCTTT. It translates to CASGLSVNTEAFF.

This clonotype showed up many times. The chain has TRBV5-1 and TRBJ1-1, with 7 nucleotides matching TRBD1. The germline V gene encodes CDR1 SGHRS and CDR2 YFSETQ. V lost 6 bases to trimming and J lost 4 bases; unmatched junction nucleotides: 9. CDR3 length equals 14 residues. The CDR3 sequence is CASNTQGGITEAFF. The CDR3 nucleotides are TGCGCCAGCAACACCCAGGGGGGCATCACTGAAGCTTTCTTT.

This rearrangement joins TRBV7-2 to TRBJ2-7; D is ambiguous. Trimming left V 5 bases short and J 4 bases short, with 12 bases between. This CDR3 spans 13 amino acids. Germline-derived CDR1 and CDR2 are SGHTA and FQGNSA. CDR3 nucleotides: TGTGCCAGCAGCCCCCCGGCCCTTTACGAGCAGTACTTC. Its translation: CASSPPALYEQYF.

This clonotype was observed a handful of times. The chain is built from TRBV6-1 and TRBJ1-5; D gene uncertain. This CDR3 has 15 amino acids. Trimming removed 0 bases from V and 4 bases from J, with 10 bases in between. Looked up from germline, CDR1 is MNHNS and CDR2 is SASEGT. The CDR3 loop is CASSEAPAGNQPQHF. CDR3 in DNA: TGTGCCAGCAGTGAAGCGCCGGCGGGGAATCAGCCCCAGCATTTT.

This chain connects TRBV7-9 to TRBJ2-1; no firm D call. The germline V gene encodes CDR1 SEHNR and CDR2 FQNEAQ (reference sequence). The CDR3 covers 13 residues. V was trimmed by 4 bases and J by 6 bases, leaving 10 bases between them. In DNA form, the CDR3 reads TGTGCCAGCAGCTCGCCCCTACTCAATGAGCAGTTCTTC. This encodes CASSSPLLNEQFF. Looking up the rest from reference TRBV7-9 and TRBJ2-1 gives the full variable domain: DTGVSQNPRHKITKRGQNVTFRCDPISEHNRLYWYRQTLGQGPEFLTYFQNEAQLEKSRLLSDRFSAERPKGSFSTLEIQRTEQGDSAMYLCASSSPLLNEQFFGPGTRLTVL.

This clonotype was seen many times. The chain is built from TRBV11-3 and TRBJ2-7, with 9 positions matching TRBD1. Germline-derived CDR1 and CDR2 are SGHNT and YENEEA. The J segment lost 6 bases and the V segment lost 2 bases, leaving 5 bases of the junction unmatched. The CDR3 has 14 residues. CDR3 nucleotide sequence: TGTGCCAGCAGCTTAAGGACAGGGGAAGGCGAGCAGTACTTC. This sequence encodes CASSLRTGEGEQYF.

V usage is TRBV7-9 and J usage is TRBJ2-3; D not certain. V was shortened by 4 bases and J by 4 bases, with 9 bases between the two germline ends. The CDR3 covers 13 residues. Per the germline V gene, CDR1 is SEHNR and CDR2 is FQNEAQ (reference sequence). This CDR3 is CASSWRTPDTQYF. The DNA of the CDR3 is TGTGCCAGCAGCTGGCGGACCCCAGATACGCAGTATTTT.

The chain has TRBV19 and TRBJ2-7; 10 bases line up with TRBD1. V lost 3 bases and J lost 6; bases outside the gene matches: 8. Germline CDR1 and CDR2: LNHDA and SQIVND (reference sequence). This CDR3 spans 15 amino acids. CDR3 DNA: TGTGCCAGTAGTATCGGACAGGGGGGCCCGGCCGAGCAGTACTTC. The encoded protein is CASSIGQGGPAEQYF.

The chain uses TRBV27 and TRBJ1-2; D not certain. The V gene lost 4 bases and the J gene lost 0 bases, with 12 bases spanning the gap. CDR3 size: 15 residues. Germline V CDR1 and CDR2: MNHEY, SMNVEV (reference sequence). The CDR3 DNA follows: TGTGCCAGCAGTTCATGGTCCGAGGCTAACTATGGCTACACCTTC. Its protein is CASSSWSEANYGYTF.

The chain joins TRBV20-1 to TRBJ2-7; D gene ambiguous. V was pared by 2 bases and J by 3 bases, with 11 bases between. This CDR3 is built from 13 residues. Germline V gene data show CDR1 as DFQATT and CDR2 as SNEGSKA (reference sequence). DNA for the CDR3: TGCAGTGCTAGATTGAACAAGAACTACGAGCAGTACTTC. It specifies CSARLNKNYEQYF.

At least ten counts were recorded for this clonotype. The rearrangement uses TRBV4-1 and TRBJ1-1; 8 bases agree with TRBD1. This CDR3 contains 16 residues. The V gene end was trimmed by 4 bases and the J gene end by 1 base; junction bases not matched to a gene: 8. Germline CDR1 and CDR2: MGHRA and YSYEKL. The chain's CDR3 is CASSLDRGYKNTEAFF. The CDR3 region has the DNA TGCGCCAGCAGCCTTGACAGGGGCTACAAGAACACTGAAGCTTTCTTT.

As to this clonotype: At one of its ends the junction is not consistent with the germline gene, which may arise from a read error. V gene TRBV12-3 or TRBV12-4 combines with J gene TRBJ2-5; D uncertain. CDR3 length: 12 residues. This CDR3 reads CAGSSGVETQYF. The CDR3 DNA is TGTGCCGGCAGTTCTGGGGTGGAGACCCAGTACTTC.